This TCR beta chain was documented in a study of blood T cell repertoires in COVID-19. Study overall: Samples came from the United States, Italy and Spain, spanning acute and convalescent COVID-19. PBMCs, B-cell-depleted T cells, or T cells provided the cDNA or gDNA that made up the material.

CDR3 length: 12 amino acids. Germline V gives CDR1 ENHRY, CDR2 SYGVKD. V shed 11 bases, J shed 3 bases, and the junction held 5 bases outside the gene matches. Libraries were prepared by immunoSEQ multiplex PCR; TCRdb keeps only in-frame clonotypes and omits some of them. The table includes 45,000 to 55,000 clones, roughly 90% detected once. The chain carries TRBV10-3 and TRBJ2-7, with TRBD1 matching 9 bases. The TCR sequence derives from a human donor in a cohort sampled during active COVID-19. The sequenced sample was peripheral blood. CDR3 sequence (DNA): TGTGCCGTCGGGACAGGGAGCTACGAGCAGTACTTC. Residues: CAVGTGSYEQYF.